In its sample, the clone carrying this T cell receptor (beta chain) was seen once. This entry is derived from a study of T cells in tuberculosis. Looking at the study overall: The T cells targeted glucose monomycolate, a mycobacterial lipid, via CD1B.

V was cut by 3 bases and J by 0 bases, with 10 bases left in between. CDR1 and CDR2 from the germline V gene are SGHRS and YFSETQ. The CDR3 runs to 15 residues. After thawing and overnight rest, PBMC were stained with GMM-loaded CD1B tetramer, viability dye and anti-CD3 for sorting. The lipid loaded on the CD1B tetramers was C32 glucose monomycolate from Rhodococcus equi. Tetramer-sorted PBMC had been CD14 monocyte-depleted before freezing. Sequencing used immunoSEQ multiplex PCR; TCRdb keeps in-frame clones, though not all of them. The repertoire holds about 58,000 clones, with approximately 88% as singletons.

The receptor's source is an adult woman with latent tuberculosis. The J gene is TRBJ2-1, the V gene TRBV5-1; TRBD2 might be the D (6 bases). Sequences were obtained from CD1b-GMM tetramer-negative cells sorted from PBMCs. The CDR3 reads CASSSSGSSYNEQFF. CDR3 in DNA: TGCGCCAGCAGCTCAAGCGGGTCCTCCTACAATGAGCAGTTCTTC.